These T cell receptor beta chains were read from a single sample in a study of shared clonotypes between healthy human individuals. This table comes from immunoSEQ multiplex PCR, and its TCRdb copy is limited to in-frame clones, with some not included. The data show about 2.4 million clones, approximately 92% seen once. Specimen: naive CD4+ T cells sorted from blood. These receptors were collected from a man aged 18 to 30 in good health. Each CDR3 is given with its conserved first and last residue. The D gene is left open where the match is weak. Expanded clones get a size class; other rows say once, few or many, or leave the size out.

d_call cdr3_length j_call v_call clone_size cdr3_nt cdr3_aa
TRBD1 17 TRBJ2-5 TRBV18 NA TGTGCCAGCTCCCTGTCTGGAGTAGGGGGCGTTGAAGAGACCCAGTACTTC CASSLSGVGGVEETQYF
NA 12 TRBJ1-5 TRBV6-1 NA TGTGCCAGCAGTGAAGCGGACCAGCCCCAGCATTTT CASSEADQPQHF
NA 13 TRBJ2-5 TRBV7-3 NA TGTGCCAGCAGCTTTGATCCCCAAGAGACCCAGTACTTC CASSFDPQETQYF
NA 16 TRBJ1-1 TRBV6-6 NA TGTGCCAGCAGTTACAAAGGCGGGGGGTTGAACACTGAAGCTTTCTTT CASSYKGGGLNTEAFF
NA 14 TRBJ1-2 TRBV28 NA TGTGCCAGCAGTCTGGACACTACTAACTATGGCTACACCTTC CASSLDTTNYGYTF
NA 11 TRBJ1-2 TRBV6-5 once TGTGCCAGCAGTAGAGACAACGACTACACCTTC CASSRDNDYTF
NA 15 TRBJ1-1 TRBV5-1 NA TGCGCCAGCAGCTCCAACCCCCTCGGCGACACTGAAGCTTTCTTT CASSSNPLGDTEAFF
NA 19 TRBJ2-5 TRBV12-1 NA TGTGCCAGCAGCTTTGATTTGTTAGCGGGAACCTCGTACCAAGAGACCCAGTACTTC CASSFDLLAGTSYQETQYF
NA 18 TRBJ1-4 TRBV10-3 NA TGTGCCATCAGTGAGTCGGCAATCAGGGGATGGAGTTTTGAAAAACTGTTTTTT CAISESAIRGWSFEKLFF
NA 15 TRBJ1-2 TRBV6-6 NA TGTGCCAGCAGTTCGCCCTCAGGGGAAAACTATGGCTACACCTTC CASSSPSGENYGYTF
NA 15 TRBJ2-1 TRBV4-3 NA TGCGCCAGCAGCCACACACAACTCTTGGACAATGAGCAGTTCTTC CASSHTQLLDNEQFF
NA 12 TRBJ1-3 TRBV11-2 few TGTGCCAGCAGCTTGCTAGGAGACACCATATATTTT CASSLLGDTIYF
TRBD1 14 TRBJ2-5 TRBV5-1 NA TGCGCCAGCAGTTCAACAGGGGGGAAAGAGACCCAGTACTTC CASSSTGGKETQYF
NA 17 TRBJ2-5 TRBV5-1 NA TGCGCCAGCAGCCGACTAGGGGGCGGGGGGCCCCAAGAGACCCAGTACTTC CASSRLGGGGPQETQYF
NA 15 TRBJ2-5 TRBV5-5 NA TGTGCCAGCAGCTTGGAGGCCGGGGGCTATGAGACCCAGTACTTC CASSLEAGGYETQYF
NA 18 TRBJ1-5 TRBV21-1 NA TGTGCCAGCAGCAAAGCCCGGGACAGATTTTATAGCAATCAGCCCCAGCATTTT CASSKARDRFYSNQPQHF
TRBD1 16 TRBJ2-5 TRBV7-3 NA TGTGCCAGCAGCCTCGGGACAGGCGCCCTTTCGGGGACCCAGTACTTC CASSLGTGALSGTQYF
TRBD1 14 TRBJ1-2 TRBV2 NA TGTGCCAGCAGCAGACAGGGGGCTCAGTATGGCTACACCTTC CASSRQGAQYGYTF
NA 15 TRBJ1-3 TRBV6-1 NA TGTGCCAGCAGTGAAAATTCGGGGCGGGGAAACACCATATATTTT CASSENSGRGNTIYF
NA 13 TRBJ1-2 TRBV6-5 NA TGTGCCAGCAGATCAGGGTGGGGCTATGGCTACACCTTC CASRSGWGYGYTF
NA 15 TRBJ1-6 TRBV7-9 once TGTGCCAGCAGCTCCACACCGGGGTCAAATTCACCCCTCCACTTT CASSSTPGSNSPLHF
TRBD1 15 TRBJ2-7 TRBV27 NA TGTGCCAGCAGTCCAATGAGGACAGGGGAGTACGAGCAGTACTTC CASSPMRTGEYEQYF
NA 16 TRBJ1-6 TRBV5-1 NA TGCGCCAGCAGCTTGGCCAGGCCAAACTATAATTCACCCCTCCACTTT CASSLARPNYNSPLHF
TRBD1 14 TRBJ2-7 TRBV30 NA TGTGCCTGGAGTGGGGACAGGGCGCGCCACGAGCAGTACTTC CAWSGDRARHEQYF
TRBD1 14 TRBJ2-1 TRBV5-1 few TGCGCCAGCAGCTCCGGGACAGGGAACAATGAGCAGTTCTTC CASSSGTGNNEQFF
TRBD1 14 TRBJ2-7 TRBV30 NA TGTGCCTGGGCCCTCGGGACAGGGGCCTACGAGCAGTACTTC CAWALGTGAYEQYF
NA 14 TRBJ2-5 TRBV19 once TGTGCCAGTAGTATGCTGCCGATGTCGGGGACCCAGTACTTC CASSMLPMSGTQYF
NA 12 TRBJ1-1 TRBV30 NA TGTGCCTGGACAGTGACGAACACTGAAGCTTTCTTT CAWTVTNTEAFF
TRBD1 16 TRBJ2-2 TRBV2 once TGTGCCAGCAGAACAGGGGCCGCGGCGAACACCGGGGAGCTGTTTTTT CASRTGAAANTGELFF
NA 14 TRBJ1-2 TRBV29-1 NA TGCAGCGTTGAAAAGTCACGGCGAAGTAGTGGCTACACCTTC CSVEKSRRSSGYTF
NA 13 TRBJ1-5 TRBV19 NA TGTGCCAGTAGTATAGTAGGGGCTCAGCCCCAGCATTTT CASSIVGAQPQHF
NA 14 TRBJ1-4 TRBV5-1 NA TGCGCCAGCAGCTTCCAAGGTCCACCCCAGGGACTGTTTTTT CASSFQGPPQGLFF
NA 15 TRBJ2-1 TRBV5-1 NA TGCGCCAGCAGCTTGGATTATGGATTATTTAATGAGCAGTTCTTC CASSLDYGLFNEQFF
NA 13 TRBJ2-7 TRBV30 once TGTGCCTGGAAGACCCCGCAGAGTAACGAGCAGTACTTC CAWKTPQSNEQYF
NA 13 TRBJ2-7 TRBV7-2 NA TGTGCCAGCAGCTTTGAGGAGCCAGCCGAGCAGTACTTC CASSFEEPAEQYF
NA 12 TRBJ1-5 TRBV5-6 NA TGTGCCAGCAGCTTACGGAATCAGCCCCAGCATTTT CASSLRNQPQHF
NA 16 TRBJ1-3 TRBV18 NA TGTGCCAGCTCACCCTCCGGTAGGCACTCTGGAAACACCATATATTTT CASSPSGRHSGNTIYF
NA 15 TRBJ1-1 TRBV6-7 NA TGTGCCAGCAGTCCTCAGAGCCTTATGAACACTGAAGCTTTCTTT CASSPQSLMNTEAFF
TRBD2 14 TRBJ2-3 TRBV6-4 NA TGTGCCAGCAGTCCGGGACTAGCTACAGATACGCAGTATTTT CASSPGLATDTQYF